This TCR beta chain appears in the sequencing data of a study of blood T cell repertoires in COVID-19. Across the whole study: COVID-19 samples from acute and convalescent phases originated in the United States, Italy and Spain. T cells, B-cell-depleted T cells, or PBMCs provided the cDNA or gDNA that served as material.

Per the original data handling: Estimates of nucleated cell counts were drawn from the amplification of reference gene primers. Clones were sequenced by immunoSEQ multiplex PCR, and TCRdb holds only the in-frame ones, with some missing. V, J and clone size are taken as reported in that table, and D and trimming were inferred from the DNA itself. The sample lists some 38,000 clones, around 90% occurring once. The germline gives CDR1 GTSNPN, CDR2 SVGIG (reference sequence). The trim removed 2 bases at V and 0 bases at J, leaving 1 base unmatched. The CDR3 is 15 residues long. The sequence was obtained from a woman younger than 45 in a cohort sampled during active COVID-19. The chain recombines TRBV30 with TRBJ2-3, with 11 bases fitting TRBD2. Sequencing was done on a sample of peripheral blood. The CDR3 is CAWSRTSGSTDTQYF. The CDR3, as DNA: TGTGCCTGGAGTAGGACTAGCGGGAGCACAGATACGCAGTATTTT. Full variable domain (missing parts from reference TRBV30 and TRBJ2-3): SQTIHQWPATLVQPVGSPLSLECTVEGTSNPNLYWYRQAAGRGLQLLFYSVGIGQISSEVPQNLSASRPQDRQFILSSKKLLLSDSGFYLCAWSRTSGSTDTQYFGPGTRLTVL.